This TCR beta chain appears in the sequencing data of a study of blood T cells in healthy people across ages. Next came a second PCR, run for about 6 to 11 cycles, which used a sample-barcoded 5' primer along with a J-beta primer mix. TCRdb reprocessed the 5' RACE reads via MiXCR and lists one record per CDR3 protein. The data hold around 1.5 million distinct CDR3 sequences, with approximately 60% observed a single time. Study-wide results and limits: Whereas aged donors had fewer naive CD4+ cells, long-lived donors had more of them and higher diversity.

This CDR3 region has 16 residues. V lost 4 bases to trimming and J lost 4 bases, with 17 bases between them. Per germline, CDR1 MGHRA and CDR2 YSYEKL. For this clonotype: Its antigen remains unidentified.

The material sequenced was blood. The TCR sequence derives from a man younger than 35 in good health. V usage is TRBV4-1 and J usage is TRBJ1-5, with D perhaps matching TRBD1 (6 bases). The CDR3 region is CASSPRGGALNQPQHF. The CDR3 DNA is TGCGCCAGCAGCCCCCGGGGGGGGGCCTTAAATCAGCCCCAGCATTTT.